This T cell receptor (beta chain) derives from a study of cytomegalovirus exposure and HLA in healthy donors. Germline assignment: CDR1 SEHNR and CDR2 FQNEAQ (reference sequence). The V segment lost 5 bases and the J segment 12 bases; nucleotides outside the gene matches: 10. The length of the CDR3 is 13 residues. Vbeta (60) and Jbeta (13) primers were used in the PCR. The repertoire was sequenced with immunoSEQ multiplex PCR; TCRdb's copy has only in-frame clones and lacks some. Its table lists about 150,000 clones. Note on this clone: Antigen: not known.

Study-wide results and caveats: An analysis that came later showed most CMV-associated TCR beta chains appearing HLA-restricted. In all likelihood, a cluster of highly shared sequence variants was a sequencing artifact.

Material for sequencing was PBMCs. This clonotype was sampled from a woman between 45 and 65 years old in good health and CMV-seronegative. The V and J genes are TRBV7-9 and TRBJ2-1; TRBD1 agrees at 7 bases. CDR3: CASSLNGGTAQFF. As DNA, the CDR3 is TGTGCCAGCAGCCTTAATGGTGGGACAGCGCAGTTCTTC.